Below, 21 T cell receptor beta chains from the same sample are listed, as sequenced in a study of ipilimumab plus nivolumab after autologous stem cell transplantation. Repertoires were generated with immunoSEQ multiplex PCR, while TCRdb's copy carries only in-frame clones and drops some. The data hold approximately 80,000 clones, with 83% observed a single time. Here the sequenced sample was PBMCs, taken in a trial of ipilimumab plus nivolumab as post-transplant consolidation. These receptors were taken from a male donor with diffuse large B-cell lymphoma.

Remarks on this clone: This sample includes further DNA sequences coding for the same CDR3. As DNA, the CDR3 is TGTGCCAGCAGTGTACAGGGTAGCTCCTACAATGAGCAGTTCTTC. It encodes CASSVQGSSYNEQFF. The J gene is TRBJ2-1, the V gene TRBV2; maybe TRBD1 (6 bases). The length of the CDR3 is 15 residues. The V gene's germline CDR1 is SNHLY and CDR2 FYNNEI. Trimming removed 4 bases at V and 0 bases at J, with 10 bases between.

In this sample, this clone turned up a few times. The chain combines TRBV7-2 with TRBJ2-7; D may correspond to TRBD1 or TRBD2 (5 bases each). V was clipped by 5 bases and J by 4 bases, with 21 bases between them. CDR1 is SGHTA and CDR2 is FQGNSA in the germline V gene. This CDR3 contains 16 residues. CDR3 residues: CASSPRASGPEYEQYF. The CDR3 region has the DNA TGTGCCAGCAGCCCCAGGGCGAGCGGCCCTGAATACGAGCAGTACTTC.

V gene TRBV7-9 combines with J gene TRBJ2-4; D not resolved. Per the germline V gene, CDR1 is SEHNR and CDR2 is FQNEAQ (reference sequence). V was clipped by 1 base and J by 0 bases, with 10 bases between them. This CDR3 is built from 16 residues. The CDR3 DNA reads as TGTGCCAGCAGCTTAGGGAAGAGCATAGCCAAAAACATTCAGTACTTC. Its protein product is CASSLGKSIAKNIQYF.

The CDR3 region is CASSWGDGWNEQFF. The CDR3 bases are TGCGCCAGCTCTTGGGGTGACGGGTGGAATGAGCAGTTCTTC. The V call is TRBV5-1, the J call TRBJ2-1; D remains ambiguous. V lost 7 bases and J lost 7, with 18 bases in between. Germline V gives CDR1 SGHRS, CDR2 YFSETQ. The CDR3 is 14 residues long.

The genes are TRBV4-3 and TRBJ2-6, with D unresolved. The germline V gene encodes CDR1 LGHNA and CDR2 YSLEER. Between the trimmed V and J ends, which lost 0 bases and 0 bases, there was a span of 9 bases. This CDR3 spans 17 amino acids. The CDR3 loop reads CASSQDWQSSGANVLTF. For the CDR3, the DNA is TGCGCCAGCAGCCAAGATTGGCAGAGCTCTGGGGCCAACGTCCTGACTTTC.

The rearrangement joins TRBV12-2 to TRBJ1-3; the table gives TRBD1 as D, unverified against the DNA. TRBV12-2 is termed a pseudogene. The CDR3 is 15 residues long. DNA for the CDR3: TGTGCAAGTCGCAGACAGGGGGCGTGTGGAAACACCATATATTTT. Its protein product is CASRRQGACGNTIYF.

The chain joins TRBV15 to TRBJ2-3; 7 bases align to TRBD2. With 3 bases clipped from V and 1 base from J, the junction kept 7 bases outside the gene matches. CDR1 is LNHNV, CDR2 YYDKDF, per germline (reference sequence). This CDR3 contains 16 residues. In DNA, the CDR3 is TGTGCCACCAGCAGGGGGATGGCGGGGGGCACAGATACGCAGTATTTT. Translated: CATSRGMAGGTDTQYF.

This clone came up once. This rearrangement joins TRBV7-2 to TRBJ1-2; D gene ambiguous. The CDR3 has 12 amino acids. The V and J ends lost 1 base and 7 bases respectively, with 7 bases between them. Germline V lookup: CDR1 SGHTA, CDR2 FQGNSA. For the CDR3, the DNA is TGTGCCAGCAGCTTAGTGCTAACTGGCTACACCTTC. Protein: CASSLVLTGYTF. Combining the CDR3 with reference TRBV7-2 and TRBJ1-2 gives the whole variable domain GAGVSQSPSNKVTEKGKDVELRCDPISGHTALYWYRQSLGQGLEFLIYFQGNSAPDKSGLPSDRFSAERTGGSVSTLTIQRTQQEDSAVYLCASSLVLTGYTFGSGTRLTVV.

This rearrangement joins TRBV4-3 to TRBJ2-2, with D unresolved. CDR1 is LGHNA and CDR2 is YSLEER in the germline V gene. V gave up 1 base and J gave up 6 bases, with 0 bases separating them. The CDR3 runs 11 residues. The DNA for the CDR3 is TGCGCCAGCAGCCAAGCCGGGGAGCTGTTTTTT. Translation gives CASSQAGELFF.

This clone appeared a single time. The CDR3 DNA is TGTGCCAGTAGTCTACAGGGCACAGATACGCAGTATTTT. Translated: CASSLQGTDTQYF. This sequence joins TRBV19 and TRBJ2-3, with a tentative D call TRBD1 (5 bases). The CDR3 is made up of 13 amino acids. Germline lookup yields CDR1 LNHDA and CDR2 SQIVND (reference sequence). Trimming pared 5 bases from V and 1 base from J, leaving 7 bases between.

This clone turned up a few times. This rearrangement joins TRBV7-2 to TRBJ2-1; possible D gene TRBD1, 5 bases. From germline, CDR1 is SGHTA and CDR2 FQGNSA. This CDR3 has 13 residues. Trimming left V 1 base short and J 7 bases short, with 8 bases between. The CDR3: CASSLVAGNEQFF. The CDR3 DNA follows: TGTGCCAGCAGCTTAGTGGCAGGGAATGAGCAGTTCTTC.

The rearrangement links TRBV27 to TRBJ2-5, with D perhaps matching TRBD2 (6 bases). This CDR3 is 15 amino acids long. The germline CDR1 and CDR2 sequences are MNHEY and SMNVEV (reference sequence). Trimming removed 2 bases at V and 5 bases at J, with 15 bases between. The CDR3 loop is CASSLRDSQRETQYF. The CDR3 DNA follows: TGTGCCAGCAGTTTAAGGGACTCCCAGAGGGAGACCCAGTACTTC.

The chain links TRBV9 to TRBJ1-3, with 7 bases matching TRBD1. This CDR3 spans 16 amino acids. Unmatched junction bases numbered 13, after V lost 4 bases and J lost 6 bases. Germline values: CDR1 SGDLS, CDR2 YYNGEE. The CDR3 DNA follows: TGTGCCAGCAGCCTTGTCCGACAGGGAAACGAAAACACCATATATTTT. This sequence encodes CASSLVRQGNENTIYF.

The CDR3 sequence: CASSARLSVGNTIYF. CDR3 nucleotides: TGTGCCAGCAGCGCCCGGTTATCGGTCGGAAACACCATATATTTT. The rearrangement links TRBV7-6 to TRBJ1-3; D call uncertain. Trimming left V 5 bases short and J 4 bases short, with 15 bases between. Germline assignment: CDR1 SGHVS and CDR2 FNYEAQ. CDR3 length equals 15 residues.

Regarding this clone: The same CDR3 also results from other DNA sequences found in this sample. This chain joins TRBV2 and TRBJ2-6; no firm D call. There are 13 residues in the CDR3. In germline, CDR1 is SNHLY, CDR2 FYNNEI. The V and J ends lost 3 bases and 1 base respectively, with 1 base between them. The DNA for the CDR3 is TGTGCCAGCAGTGAGTCTGGGGCCAACGTCCTGACTTTC. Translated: CASSESGANVLTF.

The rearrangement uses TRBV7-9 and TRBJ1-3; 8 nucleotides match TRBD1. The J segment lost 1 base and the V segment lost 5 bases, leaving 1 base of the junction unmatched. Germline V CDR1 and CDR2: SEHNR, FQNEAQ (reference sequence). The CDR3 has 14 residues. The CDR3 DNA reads TGTGCCAGCAGCCGACAGGGGTCTGGAAACACCATATATTTT. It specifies CASSRQGSGNTIYF.

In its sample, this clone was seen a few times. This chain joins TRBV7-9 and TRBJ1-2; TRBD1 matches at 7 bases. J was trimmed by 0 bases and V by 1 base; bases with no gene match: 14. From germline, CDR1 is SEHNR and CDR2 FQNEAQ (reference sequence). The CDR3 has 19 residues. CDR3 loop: CASSLGRKWGTETNYGYTF. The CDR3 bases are TGTGCCAGCAGCTTAGGTCGTAAGTGGGGGACAGAGACTAACTATGGCTACACCTTC.

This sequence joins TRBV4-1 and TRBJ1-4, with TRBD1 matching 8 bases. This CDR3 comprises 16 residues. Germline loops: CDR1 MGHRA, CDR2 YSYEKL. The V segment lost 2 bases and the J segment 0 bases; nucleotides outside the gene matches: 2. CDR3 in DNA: TGCGCCAGCAGCCAAAGGACAGGGACAACTAATGAAAAACTGTTTTTT. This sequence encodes CASSQRTGTTNEKLFF.

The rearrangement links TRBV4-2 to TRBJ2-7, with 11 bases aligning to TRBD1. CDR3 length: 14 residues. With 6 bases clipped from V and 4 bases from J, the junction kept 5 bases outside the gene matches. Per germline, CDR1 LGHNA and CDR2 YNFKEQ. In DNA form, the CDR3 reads TGTGCCAGCAGTTCGGACAGGGGGCGGTACGAGCAGTACTTC. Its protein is CASSSDRGRYEQYF.

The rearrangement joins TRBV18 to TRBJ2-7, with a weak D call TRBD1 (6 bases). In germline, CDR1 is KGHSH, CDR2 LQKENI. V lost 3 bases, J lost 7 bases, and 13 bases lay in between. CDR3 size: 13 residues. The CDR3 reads CASSPNRVGEQYF. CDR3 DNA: TGTGCCAGCTCACCGAACAGGGTGGGGGAGCAGTACTTC.

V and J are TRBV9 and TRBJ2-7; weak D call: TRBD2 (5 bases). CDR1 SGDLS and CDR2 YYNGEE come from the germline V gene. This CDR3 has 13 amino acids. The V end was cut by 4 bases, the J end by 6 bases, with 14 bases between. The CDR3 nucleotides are TGTGCCAGCAGCCCCGGGCCGGGGTCCGAGCAGTACTTC. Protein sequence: CASSPGPGSEQYF. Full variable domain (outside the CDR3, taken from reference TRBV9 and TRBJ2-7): DSGVTQTPKHLITATGQRVTLRCSPRSGDLSVYWYQQSLDQGLQFLIQYYNGEERAKGNILERFSAQQFPDLHSELNLSSLELGDSALYFCASSPGPGSEQYFGPGTRLTVT.